These 28 T cell receptor beta chains were all obtained from the same sample, sequenced in a study of blood T cell repertoires in COVID-19. Produced via immunoSEQ multiplex PCR; TCRdb's table is partial and in-frame only. The data hold about 110,000 clones, with 88% observed a single time. The sequenced material came from peripheral blood. These receptors all stem from a human donor in a cohort sampled during active COVID-19.

This chain links TRBV6-6 with TRBJ2-7, with 10 bases identical to TRBD1. The CDR3 extends over 16 amino acids. V shed 2 bases, J shed 5 bases, and the junction held 9 bases outside the gene matches. CDR1 is MNHNY and CDR2 is SVGAGI in the germline V gene (reference sequence). CDR3 protein: CASSYAGPDRGNEQYF. Written as DNA, the CDR3 is TGTGCCAGCAGTTACGCGGGTCCGGACAGGGGGAACGAGCAGTACTTC.

The chain uses TRBV5-8 and TRBJ1-1, with no clear D. Looked up from germline, CDR1 is SGHTS and CDR2 is YDEGEE. V lost 1 base and J lost 3, with 10 bases in between. This CDR3 is built from 14 residues. The CDR3 reads CASSLMGRDTEAFF. The CDR3 nucleotides are TGTGCCAGCAGCTTGATGGGTCGGGACACTGAAGCTTTCTTT.

V is TRBV19 and J is TRBJ1-2; 7 bases are shared with TRBD1. This CDR3 has 13 residues. The junction had 2 bases not matched to a gene; V was cut back by 4 bases and J by 3 bases. From germline, CDR1 is LNHDA and CDR2 SQIVND (reference sequence). The CDR3 bases are TGTGCCAGTAGTAGACAGGGATACTATGGCTACACCTTC. Translation gives CASSRQGYYGYTF.

V gene TRBV11-2 combines with J gene TRBJ1-6, with unresolved D. Germline CDR1 and CDR2: SGHAT and FQNNGV. This CDR3 comprises 15 residues. V dropped 2 bases and J dropped 7 bases, with 12 bases sitting between them. The DNA for the CDR3 is TGTGCCAGCAGCTTACAATCCCCGCGGAATTCACCCCTCCACTTT. This encodes CASSLQSPRNSPLHF.

The gene calls are TRBV2 and TRBJ1-5; 9 bases are a match to TRBD1. V shed 8 bases, J shed 1 base, and the junction held 9 bases outside the gene matches. The germline gives CDR1 SNHLY, CDR2 FYNNEI. This CDR3 spans 16 amino acids. The CDR3 DNA reads as TGTGCCAGCCGGGGGGACAGGGAGGAGAGCAATCAGCCCCAGCATTTT. This encodes CASRGDREESNQPQHF.

In DNA, the CDR3 is TGTGCCAGCAGCCCCCGGACTAGCGGGAGCTCCTACAATGAGCAGTTCTTC. Protein product: CASSPRTSGSSYNEQFF. The V call is TRBV7-6, the J call TRBJ2-1; 13 nucleotides match TRBD2. Germline V gene data show CDR1 as SGHVS and CDR2 as FNYEAQ. The length of the CDR3 is 17 residues. Unmatched junction bases numbered 4, after V lost 5 bases and J lost 0 bases. Using reference TRBV7-6 and TRBJ2-1 for the parts outside the CDR3, the full variable domain is GAGVSQSPRYKVTKRGQDVALRCDPISGHVSLYWYRQALGQGPEFLTYFNYEAQQDKSGLPNDRFSAERPEGSISTLTIQRTEQRDSAMYRCASSPRTSGSSYNEQFFGPGTRLTVL.

This chain links TRBV2 with TRBJ1-1, with a weak D call TRBD1 (5 bases). CDR1 and CDR2 (germline): SNHLY, FYNNEI. The CDR3 has 15 residues. The germline V and J ends were trimmed by 2 bases and 1 base, with 11 bases remaining between them. The CDR3 sequence is CASSEIRGPNTEAFF. CDR3 in DNA: TGTGCCAGCAGTGAAATTAGGGGCCCGAACACTGAAGCTTTCTTT.

The chain uses TRBV28 and TRBJ1-5; tentatively, D is TRBD1 (5 bases). Germline loops: CDR1 MDHEN, CDR2 SYDVKM. V lost 7 bases, J lost 7 bases, and 20 bases lay in between. There are 15 residues in the CDR3. This chain's CDR3 is CASNSGGGFNQPQHF. The DNA of the CDR3 is TGTGCCAGCAACTCTGGGGGGGGTTTTAACCAGCCCCAGCATTTT. The whole variable domain, remainder taken from reference TRBV28 and TRBJ1-5, is DVKVTQSSRYLVKRTGEKVFLECVQDMDHENMFWYRQDPGLGLRLIYFSYDVKMKEKGDIPEGYSVSREKKERFSLILESASTNQTSMYLCASNSGGGFNQPQHFGDGTRLSIL.

This chain links TRBV12-3 or TRBV12-4 with TRBJ1-5; the D gene is possibly TRBD1 (6 bases). The CDR3 runs 12 residues. Between the trimmed V and J ends, which lost 5 bases and 5 bases, there was a span of 7 bases. CDR3 amino acids: CASSPGDQPQHF. The CDR3 DNA is TGTGCCAGCAGTCCAGGGGATCAGCCCCAGCATTTT.

The chain carries TRBV6-2 or TRBV6-3 and TRBJ2-6; maybe TRBD1 (5 bases). Germline values: CDR1 MNHEY, CDR2 SVGEGT. CDR3 length: 16 residues. Deletions cut 3 bases from V and 0 bases from J, with 9 bases between. CDR3 DNA: TGTGCCAGCAGTTATTCCGACAGCTCTGGGGCCAACGTCCTGACTTTC. It yields the protein CASSYSDSSGANVLTF.

This clone appeared once. The genes are TRBV4-1 and TRBJ2-7, with TRBD2 identical over 8 bases. The J segment lost 3 bases and the V segment lost 1 base, leaving 5 bases of the junction unmatched. There are 15 residues in the CDR3. Germline V gene lookup returns CDR1 MGHRA and CDR2 YSYEKL. For the CDR3, the DNA is TGCGCCAGCAGCCAAGGAGCGGGGGTCTTCTACGAGCAGTACTTC. Translation gives CASSQGAGVFYEQYF.

The V and J genes are TRBV5-1 and TRBJ2-1, with D tentatively TRBD2 (6 bases). The V end was cut by 3 bases, the J end by 7 bases, with 14 bases between. The V gene's germline CDR1 is SGHRS and CDR2 YFSETQ. This CDR3 has 14 amino acids. The CDR3 coding sequence is TGCGCCAGCAGCTGGGCTAGCGCACCTAATGAGCAGTTCTTC. It is translated as CASSWASAPNEQFF.

V gene TRBV25-1 combines with J gene TRBJ2-7; a possible D gene is TRBD1 (5 bases). The V end lost 4 bases, the J end lost 2 bases, and 9 bases lay between the germline ends. Germline assignment: CDR1 MGHDK and CDR2 SYGVNS. The length of the CDR3 is 13 residues. CDR3 protein: CASSVRTPYEQYF. Written as DNA, the CDR3 is TGTGCCAGCAGTGTCCGGACACCCTACGAGCAGTACTTC.

This chain joins TRBV6-5 and TRBJ1-5; D may be TRBD1 (6 bases). The CDR3 loop spans 15 amino acids. Trimming removed 7 bases at V and 4 bases at J, with 17 bases between. Germline-derived CDR1 and CDR2 are MNHEY and SVGAGI. Here the CDR3 reads CASTGQSQGNQPQHF. Here the CDR3 DNA reads TGTGCCAGCACAGGACAGTCTCAGGGGAATCAGCCCCAGCATTTT.

The J gene is TRBJ1-1, the V gene TRBV5-1; possibly TRBD1 for D (6 bases). Trimming cost V 0 bases and J 8 bases, with 14 bases left between them. Germline CDR1 SGHRS, CDR2 YFSETQ. This CDR3 comprises 14 residues. The CDR3 loop is CASSLAKGGLEAFF. Written as DNA, the CDR3 is TGCGCCAGCAGCTTGGCCAAAGGGGGTCTGGAAGCTTTCTTT.

This chain connects TRBV5-1 to TRBJ1-1; D may be TRBD1 (5 bases). Germline V gene lookup returns CDR1 SGHRS and CDR2 YFSETQ. Trimming cost V 4 bases and J 4 bases, with 14 bases left between them. CDR3 size: 14 residues. The CDR3 sequence is CASSGGSQITEAFF. DNA for the CDR3: TGCGCCAGCAGCGGGGGGAGCCAGATCACTGAAGCTTTCTTT.

V usage is TRBV9 and J usage is TRBJ2-7, with a tentative D call TRBD2 (5 bases). Germline assignment: CDR1 SGDLS and CDR2 YYNGEE. This CDR3 has 15 residues. The V end was cut by 0 bases, the J end by 3 bases, with 13 bases between. This CDR3 is CASSVGGYEGYEQYF. The CDR3, as DNA: TGTGCCAGCAGCGTAGGAGGGTACGAGGGCTACGAGCAGTACTTC.

This chain joins TRBV5-6 and TRBJ2-2; possible D gene TRBD2, 6 bases. The CDR3 loop spans 13 amino acids. CDR1 is SGHDT, CDR2 YYEEEE, per germline. V gave up 5 bases and J gave up 6 bases, with 11 bases separating them. The CDR3 is CASRLWGAGELFF. The CDR3 region has the DNA TGTGCCAGCAGGTTATGGGGGGCCGGGGAGCTGTTTTTT. The whole variable domain, remainder taken from reference TRBV5-6 and TRBJ2-2, is DAGVTQSPTHLIKTRGQQVTLRCSPKSGHDTVSWYQQALGQGPQFIFQYYEEEERQRGNFPDRFSGHQFPNYSSELNVNALLLGDSALYLCASRLWGAGELFFGEGSRLTVL.

The chain recombines TRBV5-1 with TRBJ1-2; maybe TRBD1 (5 bases). CDR3 size: 14 residues. Germline lookup yields CDR1 SGHRS and CDR2 YFSETQ. Trimming stripped 4 bases from V and 6 bases from J, with 16 bases between. The CDR3 coding sequence is TGCGCCAGCAGCGTGGGGGGAGGGACTCATGGCTACACCTTC. This codes for CASSVGGGTHGYTF.

This clone occurred once. The chain carries TRBV5-6 and TRBJ1-2; the D is unclear. The CDR3 spans 12 residues. V was clipped by 2 bases and J by 3 bases, with 5 bases between them. CDR1 and CDR2 (germline): SGHDT, YYEEEE. The CDR3 loop is CASSLNYYGYTF. The CDR3 DNA is TGTGCCAGCAGCTTAAACTACTATGGCTACACCTTC.

With regard to this clone: At one end, the junction sequence differs from germline, possibly due to a read error. The chain employs TRBV18 and TRBJ2-1, with a tentative D call TRBD1 (6 bases). The CDR3 loop spans 15 amino acids. CDR1 KGHSH and CDR2 LQKENI come from the germline V gene. CDR3 nucleotides: TGTGCCAGCTCACCGGACGGACAGACCTACAATGAGCAGCTCTTC. Protein sequence: CASSPDGQTYNEQLF.

The gene calls are TRBV3-1 (or the pseudogene TRBV3-2) and TRBJ2-7; D not certain. This CDR3 is 12 amino acids long. The germline V gene encodes CDR1 LGHDT and CDR2 YNNKEL (reference sequence). V shed 1 base and J shed 5 bases, with 6 bases lying between them. The CDR3 nucleotides read TGTGCCAGCAGCCAAGCTAAGAACGAGCAGTACTTC. Amino acids: CASSQAKNEQYF.

The chain couples TRBV9 to TRBJ2-7; TRBD2 agrees at 7 bases. Germline V gene lookup returns CDR1 SGDLS and CDR2 YYNGEE. The CDR3 covers 14 residues. With V trimmed by 0 bases and J by 1 base, 1 base remained unmatched. The CDR3 nucleotides read TGTGCCAGCAGCGTAGGGGACTATTCCTACGAGCAGTACTTC. It encodes CASSVGDYSYEQYF.

The V and J genes are TRBV7-2 and TRBJ2-7, with 8 bases fitting TRBD1. The CDR3 covers 16 residues. The ends lost 5 bases at V and 0 bases at J; junction bases unmatched: 9. Looked up from germline, CDR1 is SGHTA and CDR2 is FQGNSA. CDR3 residues: CASSPSQDRASYEQYF. The CDR3 coding sequence is TGTGCCAGCAGCCCGTCGCAGGACAGGGCCTCCTACGAGCAGTACTTC.

V is TRBV6-4 and J is TRBJ1-2; maybe TRBD1 (5 bases). Trimming took off 6 bases at V and 2 bases at J, with 16 bases between the two ends. The CDR3 spans 15 residues. Germline V gives CDR1 MRHNA, CDR2 SNTAGT. The CDR3 protein is CASSAAPGVNYGYTF. DNA for the CDR3: TGTGCCAGCAGCGCCGCGCCGGGGGTAAACTATGGCTACACCTTC.

The rearrangement links TRBV7-9 to TRBJ1-2; a weak D match, TRBD1 (5 bases). V lost 4 bases and J 7 bases, leaving 22 bases between the germline ends. This CDR3 has 16 amino acids. Germline V gives CDR1 SEHNR, CDR2 FQNEAQ (reference sequence). CDR3 coding DNA: TGTGCCAGCAGCTCCCCCCCGCCAGGGTGGGAGGGTGGCTACACCTTC. Encoded protein: CASSSPPPGWEGGYTF.

This clone was observed a few times. The rearrangement uses TRBV3-1 (or the pseudogene TRBV3-2) and TRBJ1-6, with 8 bases identical to TRBD1. Trimming removed 4 bases from V and 6 bases from J; junction bases left unmatched: 5. CDR3 length: 15 amino acids. CDR1 and CDR2 from the germline V gene are LGHDT and YNNKEL (reference sequence). Written as DNA, the CDR3 is TGTGCCAGCAGCCTTGCGGGACAGGCTAATTCACCCCTCCACTTT. Amino acid sequence: CASSLAGQANSPLHF.

The rearrangement links TRBV7-9 to TRBJ2-5, with a tentative D call TRBD1 (6 bases). The CDR3 consists of 17 residues. The V gene's germline CDR1 is SEHNR and CDR2 FQNEAQ (reference sequence). The V gene lost 0 bases and the J gene lost 1 base, with 15 bases spanning the gap. DNA for the CDR3: TGTGCCAGCAGCTTAGCGGAGTGGGGGCGGATCCAAGAGACCCAGTACTTC. It is translated as CASSLAEWGRIQETQYF.